This T cell receptor (beta chain) comes out of a study of cytomegalovirus exposure and HLA in healthy donors (dated by TCRdb to 2017 to 2019). Regarding the research as a whole: According to a later analysis, the 120 or so validation repertoires were produced on the same platform as the roughly 700 repertoires of the first cohort. The study aimed to test whether cataloging public T cell receptors could reveal signatures of past pathogen exposure. Along with the 666-subject first cohort, a separate validation cohort of about 110 different subjects was used. To predict cytomegalovirus infection status, the study brought together high-throughput TCR immunosequencing, statistical association of individual TCRs with disease status, and machine learning. Overall study outcomes, separate from this receptor: Subsequent analysis determined that TCRs grouped into clusters in the first cohort also showed a tendency toward co-occurrence across the roughly 110 validation repertoires, and 85% to 95% of cluster scores exceeded 0. The study listed 150 to 200 TCR beta chains as associated with cytomegalovirus. While some public TCRs were present in many individuals, most TCR sequences turned up only very rarely across donors. In both the original and validation cohorts, the classifier was reported to diagnose cytomegalovirus status with high specificity and sensitivity. A later analysis lacked HLA typing for the validation cohort, so it scored co-occurrence in that cohort across all 110 or so repertoires. In vitro tests confirmed that three of the cytomegalovirus-associated TCR beta chains recognize cytomegalovirus antigens. The authors suggested that the approach could potentially be extended to other disease states and immunological phenotypes.

Library preparation was by the immunoSEQ multiplex PCR assay. Turning to the authors' computational methods: A statistical classification framework was built to diagnose cytomegalovirus status from the catalog of TCR beta chain sequences. Imported from immuneACCESS, the table was reduced by TCRdb to in-frame sequences with V and J called. These copies leave out some clones; in studies compared against another copy, an unresolved V gene accounts for under half, and the cause of the remainder is not known. V and J calls and clone size are copied from that table; D and trimming were computed from the DNA. The sample contains some 150,000 clones, approximately 86% of them found a single time. Approximately 20% of the sample goes to the ten largest clones. Separate from the roughly 650-subject first cohort, the validation cohort of roughly 120 subjects was the group to which the donors belonged. For this clone: What antigen it recognizes has not been identified. Base quality data are lacking; no much larger clone is found one base away.

The sequence came from a man younger than 35 in good health and CMV-seropositive. The specimen sequenced was PBMCs.

The CDR3 in this case is CASIDRGSSYNEQFF. The DNA sequence follows: TGTGCCAGTATAGATCGGGGGAGCTCCTACAATGAGCAGTTCTTC. This receptor chain uses TRBV19 and TRBJ2-1; TRBD2 is perhaps the D gene, given 6 matching bases. Reading the germline V gene (reference sequence) gives CDR1 LNHDA and CDR2 SQIVND. Trimming costs V 7 bases and J 0 bases, and their ends lie 13 bases apart. The CDR3 has 15 amino acids, counting the end cysteine and phenylalanine. Only the CDR3 DNA is retained, 45 bases long and in frame from the first base.